This TCR beta chain comes out of a study of shared clonotypes between healthy human individuals. Study results and caveats: Exclusively blood specimens were collected; tissue repertoires likely differ.

The CDR3 length is 18 residues. The V gene end was trimmed by 5 bases and the J gene end by 4 bases; junction bases not matched to a gene: 10. Germline CDR1 reads WSHSY; CDR2 reads SAAADI. Concerning this clone itself: As yet, its antigen is unknown.

The repertoire was sequenced with immunoSEQ multiplex PCR; TCRdb's copy has only in-frame clones and lacks some. The table lists about 2.4 million clones, approximately 94% of them singletons. The TCR was taken from a man aged 18-30 years in good health. The V and J genes are TRBV10-2 and TRBJ2-3; 15 bases line up with TRBD2. Specimen: naive CD4+ T cells sorted from blood. Subset defined: CD45RA+ positively selected. DNA of the CDR3: TGCGCCAGCAGTATCGGGACTAGCGGGAGGAATAGAGCAGATACGCAGTATTTT. Translated: CASSIGTSGRNRADTQYF.